The clone carrying this T cell receptor (beta chain) is judged medium-sized (0.01 to 0.1%). Its antigen is unidentified. Relapse after autologous stem cell transplantation occurred in every patient, and brentuximab vedotin exposure varied. Method: immunoSEQ multiplex PCR; TCRdb's copy keeps in-frame clones and lacks some. Of 25,000 to 30,000 clones detected, roughly 70% appear once; the ten largest clones hold roughly a quarter. This record comes from a study of PD-1 blockade in classical Hodgkin lymphoma. Study-level points and caveats: At baseline, newly diagnosed patients reportedly showed less TCR diversity than healthy donors. The causes of the repertoire differences, possibly disease activity or prior therapy, remain undefined.

V lost 5 bases to trimming and J lost 2 bases; unmatched junction nucleotides: 14. Germline loops: CDR1 SGHTA, CDR2 FQGNSA. The CDR3 length is 17 residues. This receptor was taken from a human donor with classical Hodgkin lymphoma. The material sequenced was peripheral blood mononuclear cells (PBMCs), taken before the second cycle of nivolumab. The chain employs TRBV7-2 and TRBJ2-5; 7 nucleotides line up with TRBD1. CDR3 in DNA: TGTGCCAGCAGCGGAGCTCTTGGGACAGCTGAACAAGAGACCCAGTACTTC. Translating gives CASSGALGTAEQETQYF.